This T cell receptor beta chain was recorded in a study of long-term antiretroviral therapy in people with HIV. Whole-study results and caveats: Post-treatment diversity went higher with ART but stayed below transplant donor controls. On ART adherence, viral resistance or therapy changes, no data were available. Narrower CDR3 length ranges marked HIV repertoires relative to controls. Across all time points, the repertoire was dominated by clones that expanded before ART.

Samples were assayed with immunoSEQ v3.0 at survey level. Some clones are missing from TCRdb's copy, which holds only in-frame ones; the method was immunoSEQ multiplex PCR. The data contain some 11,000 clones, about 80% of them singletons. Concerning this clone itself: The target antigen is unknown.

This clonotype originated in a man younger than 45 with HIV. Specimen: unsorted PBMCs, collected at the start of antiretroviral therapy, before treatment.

The CDR3 nucleotides are TGTGCCAGCGCGACAGGGCTTTTGGGCTACGAGCAGTACTTC. Encoded protein: CASATGLLGYEQYF. The chain employs TRBV6-1 and TRBJ2-7; 7 bases are shared with TRBD1. The CDR3 runs 14 residues. CDR1 is MNHNS and CDR2 is SASEGT in the germline V gene. Unmatched junction bases numbered 10, after V lost 8 bases and J lost 3 bases.